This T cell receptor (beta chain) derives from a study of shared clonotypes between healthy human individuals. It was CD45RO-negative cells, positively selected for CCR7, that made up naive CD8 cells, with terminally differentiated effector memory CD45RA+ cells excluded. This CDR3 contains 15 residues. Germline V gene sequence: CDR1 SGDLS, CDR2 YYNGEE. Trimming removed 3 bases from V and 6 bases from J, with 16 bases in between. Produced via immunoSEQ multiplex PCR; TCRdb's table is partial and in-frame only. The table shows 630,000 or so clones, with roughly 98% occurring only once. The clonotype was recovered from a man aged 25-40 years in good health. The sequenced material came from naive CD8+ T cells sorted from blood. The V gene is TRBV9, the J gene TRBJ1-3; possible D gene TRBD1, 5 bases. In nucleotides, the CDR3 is TGTGCCAGCAGCGCCTACGGGGCCGAGGAAAACACCATATATTTT. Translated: CASSAYGAEENTIYF.